The 13 T cell receptor beta chains reported below all come from one sample, sequenced in a study of T cell repertoires in cytomegalovirus infection. TCRdb itself ran the reads through MiXCR, one entry per CDR3 protein. This sample has approximately 180,000 distinct CDR3 sequences, with about a sixth found just once. Material: CD8+ T cells from PBMCs. Receptors originate from a human donor in good health (CMV status not recorded). Some clones in this sample may be carry-over from other donors' samples.

The chain combines TRBV12-3 or TRBV12-4 with TRBJ2-2, with D perhaps TRBD1 (6 bases). The CDR3 has 16 amino acids. Deletions cut 4 bases from V and 1 base from J, with 13 bases between. CDR3 nucleotides: TGTGCCAGCAGTTGGGACACGGCCCTGAACACCGGGGAGCTGTTTTTT. It codes for CASSWDTALNTGELFF.

This clonotype has only a few counts. This chain joins TRBV20-1 and TRBJ1-6; no firm D call. Germline V gives CDR1 DFQATT, CDR2 SNEGSKA (reference sequence). This CDR3 spans 12 amino acids. V shed 3 bases and J shed 9 bases, with 9 bases lying between them. This CDR3 reads CSARFGVSPLHF. The CDR3 DNA sequence: TGCAGTGCTAGGTTCGGGGTTTCACCCCTCCACTTT.

The rearrangement joins TRBV7-6 to TRBJ2-7; D not certain. V was trimmed by 7 bases and J by 5 bases, leaving 21 bases between them. This CDR3 has 15 amino acids. CDR1 and CDR2 (germline): SGHVS, FNYEAQ. The CDR3 region is CASTPFEGNLHEQYF. DNA for the CDR3: TGTGCCAGCACCCCCTTCGAAGGGAATCTCCACGAGCAGTACTTC.

The chain is built from TRBV7-9 and TRBJ2-1, with no clear D. Per the germline V gene, CDR1 is SEHNR and CDR2 is FQNEAQ (reference sequence). Trimming removed 5 bases at V and 8 bases at J, with 22 bases between. CDR3 length equals 16 residues. CDR3 in amino acids: CASSGAATALSDEQFF. As DNA, the CDR3 is TGTGCCAGCAGCGGCGCGGCGACCGCTCTCAGCGATGAGCAGTTCTTC.

The CDR3 region has the DNA TGTGCCAGCAGCCCAGGGGACCGATCAAACTATGGCTACACCTTC. It yields the protein CASSPGDRSNYGYTF. V is TRBV7-9 and J is TRBJ1-2; D is perhaps TRBD1 (6 bases). CDR1 SEHNR and CDR2 FQNEAQ come from the germline V gene (reference sequence). V lost 5 bases, J lost 2 bases, and 15 bases lay in between. There are 15 residues in the CDR3.

The chain combines TRBV20-1 with TRBJ2-1; TRBD2 matches at 10 bases. The germline V gene encodes CDR1 DFQATT and CDR2 SNEGSKA (reference sequence). This CDR3 is built from 16 residues. With 1 base clipped from V and 0 bases from J, the junction kept 3 bases outside the gene matches. The CDR3: CSARGTSGPSYNEQFF. CDR3 in DNA: TGCAGTGCTAGAGGGACTAGCGGCCCCTCCTACAATGAGCAGTTCTTC.

This clonotype was counted between two and nine times. The V call is TRBV20-1, the J call TRBJ1-5; 12 nucleotides match TRBD1. The CDR3 runs to 14 residues. Trimming took 6 bases from V and 7 from J; bases not matched to a gene: 7. Germline CDR1 is DFQATT and CDR2 is SNEGSKA (reference sequence). CDR3 coding DNA: TGCAGTGCGAGGGACAGGGGGCGTAAACAGCCCCAGCATTTT. Translating gives CSARDRGRKQPQHF.

A few counts support this clonotype. J is TRBJ1-1 and V is TRBV6-4; TRBD1 aligns across 9 bases. The CDR3 has 16 residues. Germline V lookup: CDR1 MRHNA, CDR2 SNTAGT. V lost 6 bases to trimming and J lost 1 base; unmatched junction nucleotides: 9. The CDR3 DNA reads as TGTGCCAGCAGGAAGACTCCGGGACAGGGGAACACTGAAGCTTTCTTT. Translated: CASRKTPGQGNTEAFF.

This chain joins TRBV29-1 and TRBJ2-1; no definite D call. Germline V gene data show CDR1 as SQVTM and CDR2 as ANQGSEA. The CDR3 sequence is 12 residues long. V gave up 4 bases and J gave up 0 bases, with 4 bases separating them. CDR3 sequence (DNA): TGCAGCGTTGCGGGCTCCTACAATGAGCAGTTCTTC. Amino acid sequence: CSVAGSYNEQFF.

This clonotype was seen a few times. DNA of the CDR3: TGTGCCAGCAGCCGAGCCCGACACGGCTCCTACAATGAGCAGTTCTTC. It codes for CASSRARHGSYNEQFF. The chain uses TRBV6-2 or TRBV6-3 and TRBJ2-1; D unresolved. CDR3 length: 16 residues. The V gene's germline CDR1 is MNHEY and CDR2 SVGEGT. V lost 6 bases to trimming and J lost 0 bases, with 15 bases between them.

This clonotype appeared a few times. The chain combines TRBV6-5 with TRBJ2-3; a possible D gene is TRBD1 (5 bases). The CDR3 has 19 residues. Looked up from germline, CDR1 is MNHEY and CDR2 is SVGAGI. V gave up 2 bases and J gave up 0 bases, with 21 bases separating them. CDR3 DNA sequence: TGTGCCAGCAGTTACCAATTCCCTCCGACAGACTCTAGCACAGATACGCAGTATTTT. Translating it yields CASSYQFPPTDSSTDTQYF.

The chain links TRBV6-5 to TRBJ2-1; 7 bases fit TRBD1. This CDR3 spans 16 amino acids. V trimming: 5 bases; J trimming: 4 bases; junction bases outside the gene matches: 11. Germline-derived CDR1 and CDR2 are MNHEY and SVGAGI. Here the CDR3 DNA reads TGTGCCAGCAGTCTACGACAGGGACCTCCATACAATGAGCAGTTCTTC. Amino acid sequence: CASSLRQGPPYNEQFF.

The chain is built from TRBV7-2 and TRBJ1-1, with TRBD1 as a possible D gene (6 bases). The germline CDR1 and CDR2 sequences are SGHTA and FQGNSA. Trimming pared 7 bases from V and 10 bases from J, leaving 22 bases between. This CDR3 region has 14 residues. CDR3 bases: TGTGCCAGCATTCACACCGGGGGGGCAGTAGGAGCTTTCTTT. Amino acids: CASIHTGGAVGAFF.